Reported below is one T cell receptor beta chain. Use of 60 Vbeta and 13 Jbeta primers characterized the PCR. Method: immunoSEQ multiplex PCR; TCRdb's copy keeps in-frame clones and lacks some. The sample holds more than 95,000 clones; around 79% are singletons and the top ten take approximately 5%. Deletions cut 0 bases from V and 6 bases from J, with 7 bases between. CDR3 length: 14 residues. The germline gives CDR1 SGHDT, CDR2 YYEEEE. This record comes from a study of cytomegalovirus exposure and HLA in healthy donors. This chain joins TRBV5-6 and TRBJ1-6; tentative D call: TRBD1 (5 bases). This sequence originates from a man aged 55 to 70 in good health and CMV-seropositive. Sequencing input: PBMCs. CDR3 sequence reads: CASSLVRGNSPLHF. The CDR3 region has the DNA TGTGCCAGCAGCTTGGTTAGGGGTAATTCACCCCTCCACTTT.